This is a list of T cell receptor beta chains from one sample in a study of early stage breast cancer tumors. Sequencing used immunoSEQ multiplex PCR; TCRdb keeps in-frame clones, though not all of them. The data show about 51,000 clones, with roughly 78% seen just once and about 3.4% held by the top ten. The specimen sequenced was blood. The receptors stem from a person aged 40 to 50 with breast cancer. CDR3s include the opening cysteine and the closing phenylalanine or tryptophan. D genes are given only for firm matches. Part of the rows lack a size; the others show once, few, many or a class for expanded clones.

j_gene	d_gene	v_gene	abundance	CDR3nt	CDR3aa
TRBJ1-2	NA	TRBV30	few	TGTGCCTGGTCCCCCGGGGCCCGAGGCTACACCTTC	CAWSPGARGYTF
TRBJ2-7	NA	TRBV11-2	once	TGTGCCAGCAGCTTATGGGGGGCCACAGGGTCGGGCGAGCAGTACTTC	CASSLWGATGSGEQYF
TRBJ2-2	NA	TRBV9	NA	TGTGCCAGCAGCGGATCTCTATCCAGGGTTGGGGAGGGGGAGCTGTTTTTT	CASSGSLSRVGEGELFF
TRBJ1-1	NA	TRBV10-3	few	TGTGCCATCAGTGAGTCAGAGAACACTGAAGCTTTCTTT	CAISESENTEAFF
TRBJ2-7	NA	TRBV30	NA	TGTGCCTGGAAAAGGGTTAACGAGCAGTACTTC	CAWKRVNEQYF
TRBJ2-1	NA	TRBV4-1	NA	TGCGCCAGCAGCCAAGAGAATGAGCAGTTCTTC	CASSQENEQFF
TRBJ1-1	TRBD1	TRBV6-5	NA	TGTGCCAGCAGTTACGGACAGGGTTCCACTGAAGCTTTCTTT	CASSYGQGSTEAFF
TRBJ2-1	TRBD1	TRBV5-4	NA	TGTGCCAGCAGCAGGCCAGGGACAGGAGAATACAATGAGCAGTTCTTC	CASSRPGTGEYNEQFF
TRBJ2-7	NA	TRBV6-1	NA	TGTGCCAGCAGTGCTTCCGGGAGCTACGAGCAGTACTTC	CASSASGSYEQYF
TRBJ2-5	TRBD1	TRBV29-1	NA	TGCAGCGGCAGGGGGATGGGTGGCCAAGAGACCCAGTACTTC	CSGRGMGGQETQYF
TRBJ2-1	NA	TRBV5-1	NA	TGCGCCAGCAGCGAGGACGGGACCAACTACAATGAGCAGTTCTTC	CASSEDGTNYNEQFF
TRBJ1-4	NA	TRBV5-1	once	TGCGCCAGCAGCTCCGCGCGGACTGGGGAAAAACTGTTTTTT	CASSSARTGEKLFF
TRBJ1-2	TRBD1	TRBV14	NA	TGTGCCAGCAGCTCACAGGGGATAGGTGGCTACACCTTC	CASSSQGIGGYTF
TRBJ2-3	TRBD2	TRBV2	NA	TGTGCCAGCAGATCCGGGACTAGCGGGTTTAGCACAGATACGCAGTATTTT	CASRSGTSGFSTDTQYF
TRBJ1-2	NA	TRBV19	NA	TGTGCCAGTAGTATTGGTACAGCAATCGGGGTATATGGCTACACCTTC	CASSIGTAIGVYGYTF
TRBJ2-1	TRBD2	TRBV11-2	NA	TGTGCCAGCAGTCCGAGGACTAGCGGGAGTAATGAGCAGTTCTTC	CASSPRTSGSNEQFF
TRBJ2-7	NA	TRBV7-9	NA	TGTGCCAGCACCCGGACTTATGGAACCTACGAGCAGTACTTC	CASTRTYGTYEQYF
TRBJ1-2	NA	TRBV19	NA	TGTGCCAGTAGTATATACAGGGACGACGACTATGGCTACACCTTC	CASSIYRDDDYGYTF
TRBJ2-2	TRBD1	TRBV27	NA	TGTGCCAGCAGTTTTAGGACAGGGGTCACCGGGGAGCTGTTTTTT	CASSFRTGVTGELFF
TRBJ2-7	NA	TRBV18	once	TGTGCCAGCTCACCACCGGGGGGACAGAAGACCGAGCAGTACTTC	CASSPPGGQKTEQYF